This T cell receptor (beta chain) was profiled in a study of blood T cell repertoires in COVID-19 (TCRdb year 2020). About the investigation overall: Collaborator samples came from the United States, Italy and Spain and covered acute and convalescent phases of COVID-19. HLA class I and class II types, where available, came from metadata supplied by the sample provider rather than from assay-based typing. The dataset comprised deeply sampled blood TCRbeta repertoires from subjects exposed to, actively infected with, or recovered from COVID-19. Nearly every sample came with metadata listing a de-identified subject ID, COVID-19 status, age in years and sex. The samples were drawn from two sources: the first 160 participants of the ongoing ImmuneRACE study, and 950 to 1,500 subjects contributed by 6 global collaborators. The prospective study material was composed of cDNA or gDNA derived from T cells, B-cell-depleted T cells, or PBMCs. A freely available public database, intended as a resource for researchers studying the immune response to SARS-CoV-2, is where the repertoires were released.

The germline V gene (reference sequence) specifies SGHNT as CDR1 and YYREEE as CDR2. The CDR3 holds 13 amino acids from the cysteine to the phenylalanine. Here the CDR3 DNA is all that survives: 39 bases in frame from base 1. The V and J ends are trimmed by 4 bases and 7 bases, leaving 12 bases between them. This clone was found a few times. No antigen is known for it. No much larger clone is present one base from it, and per-base qualities are unavailable. The immunoSEQ Assay, a bias-controlled multiplex PCR, was used to amplify TCRbeta CDR3 regions from genomic DNA. The original pipeline was this. Within the assay, amplification of reference gene primers was used to estimate how many nucleated cells each sample contained. To quantify the absolute abundance of each unique TCRbeta CDR3 rearrangement, sequence reads were collapsed and filtered. For each sample, productive Simpson clonality was calculated by taking the square root of Simpson's diversity index across productive rearrangements. TCRdb took this table from immuneACCESS and kept in-frame rearrangements with V and J called. Such tables lack part of the clones; where checked against another copy, unresolved V genes explain under half of the gap, and the rest is unexplained. V, J and clone size are taken as reported in that table, and D and trimming were inferred from the DNA itself. This sample has around 68,000 clones in its table, and around 82% of those were observed once. Clones ranked in the top ten supply roughly 15% of the sample.

Findings and caveats that apply to the study as a whole: How much clinical and demographic metadata was included differed by source and by participant, and the metadata was provided uncurated.

The collaborating institutions used their own protocols to collect whole blood in K2EDTA tubes. For TCRbeta analysis, collaborator samples were shipped as frozen whole blood, as isolated PBMCs, or as DNA extracted from either sample type. Sequences were obtained from peripheral blood. The sequence was collected from an older man with active COVID-19. This receptor chain uses TRBV5-4 and TRBJ1-5; no D gene call is confident. The CDR3 amino acid sequence is: CASSPDGEQPQHF. The DNA sequence is TGTGCCAGCAGCCCCGACGGGGAGCAGCCCCAGCATTTT. Here the CDR3 is joined to the reference TRBV5-4 and TRBJ1-5 genes, and the full variable domain is: ETGVTQSPTHLIKTRGQQVTLRCSSQSGHNTVSWYQQALGQGPQFIFQYYREEENGRGNFPPRFSGLQFPNYSSELNVNALELDDSALYLCASSPDGEQPQHFGDGTRLSIL.